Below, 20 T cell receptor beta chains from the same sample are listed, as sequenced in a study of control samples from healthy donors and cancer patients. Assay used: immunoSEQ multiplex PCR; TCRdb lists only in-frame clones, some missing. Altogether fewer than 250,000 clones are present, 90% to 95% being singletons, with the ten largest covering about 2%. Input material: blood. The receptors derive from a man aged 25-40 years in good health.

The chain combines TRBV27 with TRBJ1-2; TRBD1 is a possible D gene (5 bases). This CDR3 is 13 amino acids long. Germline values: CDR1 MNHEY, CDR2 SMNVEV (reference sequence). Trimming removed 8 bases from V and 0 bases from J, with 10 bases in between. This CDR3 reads CASGGGANYGYTF. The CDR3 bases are TGTGCCAGCGGCGGGGGAGCTAACTATGGCTACACCTTC.

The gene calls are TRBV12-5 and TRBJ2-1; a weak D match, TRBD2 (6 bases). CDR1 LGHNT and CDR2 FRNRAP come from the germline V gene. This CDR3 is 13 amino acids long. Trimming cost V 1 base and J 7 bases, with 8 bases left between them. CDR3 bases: TGTGCTAGTGGTTTGGAGGGGAGGAATGAGCAGTTCTTC. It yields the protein CASGLEGRNEQFF.

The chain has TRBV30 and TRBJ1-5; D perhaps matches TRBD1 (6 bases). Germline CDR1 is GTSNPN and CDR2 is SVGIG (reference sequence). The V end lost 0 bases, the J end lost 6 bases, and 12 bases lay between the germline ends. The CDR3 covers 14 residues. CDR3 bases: TGTGCCTGGAGTGTCAGGGGAGGGCCTCAGCCCCAGCATTTT. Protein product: CAWSVRGGPQPQHF.

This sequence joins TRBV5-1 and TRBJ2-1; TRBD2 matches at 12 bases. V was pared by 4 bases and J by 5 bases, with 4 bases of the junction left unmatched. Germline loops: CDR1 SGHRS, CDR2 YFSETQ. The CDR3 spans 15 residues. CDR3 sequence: CASSTTSGRNNEQFF. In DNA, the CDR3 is TGCGCCAGCAGCACGACTAGCGGGAGAAACAATGAGCAGTTCTTC.

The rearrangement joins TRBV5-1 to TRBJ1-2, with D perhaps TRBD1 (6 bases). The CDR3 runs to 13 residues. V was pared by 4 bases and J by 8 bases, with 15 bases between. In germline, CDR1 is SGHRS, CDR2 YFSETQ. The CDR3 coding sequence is TGCGCCAGCAGCCAAACAGGGACGAAAGGCTACACCTTC. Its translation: CASSQTGTKGYTF.

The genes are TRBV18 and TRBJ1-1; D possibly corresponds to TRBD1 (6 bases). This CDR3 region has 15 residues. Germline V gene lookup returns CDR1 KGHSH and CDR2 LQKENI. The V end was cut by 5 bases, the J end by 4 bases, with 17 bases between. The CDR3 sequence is CASSFNYREGTEAFF. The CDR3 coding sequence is TGTGCCAGCTCATTTAACTACAGGGAGGGCACTGAAGCTTTCTTT.

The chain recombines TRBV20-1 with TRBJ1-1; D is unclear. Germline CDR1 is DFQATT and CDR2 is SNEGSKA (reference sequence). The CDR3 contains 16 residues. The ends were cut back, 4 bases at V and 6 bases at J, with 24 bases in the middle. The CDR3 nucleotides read TGCAGTGCTAATGAGGCCGGACGGGGTTTTAGGGCTGAAGCTTTCTTT. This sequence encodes CSANEAGRGFRAEAFF.

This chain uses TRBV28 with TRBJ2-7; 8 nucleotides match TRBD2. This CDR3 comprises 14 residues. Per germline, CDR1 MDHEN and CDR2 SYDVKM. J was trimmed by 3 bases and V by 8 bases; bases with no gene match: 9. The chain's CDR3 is CASSTTGGLYEQYF. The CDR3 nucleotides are TGTGCCAGCTCTACGACGGGGGGGCTCTACGAGCAGTACTTC.

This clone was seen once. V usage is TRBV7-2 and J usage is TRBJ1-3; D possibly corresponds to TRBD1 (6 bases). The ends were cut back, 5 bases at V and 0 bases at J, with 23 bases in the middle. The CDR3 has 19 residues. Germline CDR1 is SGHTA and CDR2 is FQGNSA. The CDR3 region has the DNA TGTGCCAGCAGCATACCCCAGACCGACGTGGGGGCCTCTGGAAACACCATATATTTT. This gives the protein CASSIPQTDVGASGNTIYF.

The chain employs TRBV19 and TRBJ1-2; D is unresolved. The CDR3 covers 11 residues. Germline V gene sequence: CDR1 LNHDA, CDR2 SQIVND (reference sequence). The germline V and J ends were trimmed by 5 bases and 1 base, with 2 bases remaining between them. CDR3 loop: CASSGNYGYTF. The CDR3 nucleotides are TGTGCCAGTAGTGGTAACTATGGCTACACCTTC.

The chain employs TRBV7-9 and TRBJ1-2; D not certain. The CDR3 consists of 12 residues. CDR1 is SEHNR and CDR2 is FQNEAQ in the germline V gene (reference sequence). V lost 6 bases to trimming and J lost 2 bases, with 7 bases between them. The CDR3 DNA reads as TGTGCCAGCAGTGGCGAAAACTATGGCTACACCTTC. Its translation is CASSGENYGYTF.

The DNA for the CDR3 is TGCGCCAGCAGCCAAGTAGGTTCGGACAGCTATGGCTACACCTTC. Translated: CASSQVGSDSYGYTF. J is TRBJ1-2 and V is TRBV4-1; weak D call: TRBD1 (6 bases). CDR1 is MGHRA and CDR2 is YSYEKL in the germline V gene. CDR3 length: 15 residues. Trimming shortened V by 1 base and J by 4 bases, and 13 bases separated the two germline ends.

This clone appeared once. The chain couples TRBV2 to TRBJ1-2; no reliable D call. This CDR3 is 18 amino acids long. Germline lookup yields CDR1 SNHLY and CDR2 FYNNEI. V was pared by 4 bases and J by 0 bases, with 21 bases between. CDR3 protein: CASSGVGMLGIANYGYTF. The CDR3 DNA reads TGTGCCAGCAGTGGGGTCGGGATGTTGGGTATAGCTAACTATGGCTACACCTTC.

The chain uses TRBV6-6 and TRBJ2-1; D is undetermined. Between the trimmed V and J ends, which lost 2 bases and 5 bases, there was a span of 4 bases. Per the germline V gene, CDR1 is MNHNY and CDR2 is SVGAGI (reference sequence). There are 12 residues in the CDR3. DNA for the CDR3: TGTGCCAGCAGTTACAGAGACAATGAGCAGTTCTTC. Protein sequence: CASSYRDNEQFF.

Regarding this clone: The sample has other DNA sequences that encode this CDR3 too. This CDR3 reads CASSQDRGGITDTQYF. CDR3 nucleotides: TGTGCCAGCAGCCAAGACCGGGGGGGGATCACAGATACGCAGTATTTT. The chain joins TRBV3-1 (or the pseudogene TRBV3-2) to TRBJ2-3, with 8 bases identical to TRBD2. This CDR3 is 16 amino acids long. Unmatched junction bases numbered 4, after V lost 0 bases and J lost 2 bases. Germline CDR1 reads LGHDT; CDR2 reads YNNKEL (reference sequence).

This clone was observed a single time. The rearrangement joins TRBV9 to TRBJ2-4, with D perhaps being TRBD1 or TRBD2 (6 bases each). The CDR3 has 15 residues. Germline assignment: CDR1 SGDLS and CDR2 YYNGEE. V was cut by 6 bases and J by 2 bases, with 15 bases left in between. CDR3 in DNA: TGTGCCAGCAATGAAGGGGGGACGACCAAAAACATTCAGTACTTC. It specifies CASNEGGTTKNIQYF.

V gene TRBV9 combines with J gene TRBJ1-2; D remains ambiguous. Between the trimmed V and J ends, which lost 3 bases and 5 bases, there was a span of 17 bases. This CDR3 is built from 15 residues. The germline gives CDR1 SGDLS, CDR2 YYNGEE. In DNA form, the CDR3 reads TGTGCCAGCAGCGCAACCCCGGAGGTTGGATATGGCTACACCTTC. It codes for CASSATPEVGYGYTF.

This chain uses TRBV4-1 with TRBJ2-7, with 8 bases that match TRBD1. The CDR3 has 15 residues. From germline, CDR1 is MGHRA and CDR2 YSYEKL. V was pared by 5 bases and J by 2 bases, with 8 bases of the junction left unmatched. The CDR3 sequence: CASSEGQARPYEQYF. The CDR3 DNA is TGCGCCAGCAGCGAGGGACAGGCCCGACCCTACGAGCAGTACTTC.

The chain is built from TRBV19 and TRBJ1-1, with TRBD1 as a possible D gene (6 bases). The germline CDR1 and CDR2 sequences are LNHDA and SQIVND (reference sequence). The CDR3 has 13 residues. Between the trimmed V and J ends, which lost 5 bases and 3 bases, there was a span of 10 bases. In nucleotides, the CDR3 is TGTGCCAGTAGTGCCCGACAGGACACTGAAGCTTTCTTT. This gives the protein CASSARQDTEAFF.

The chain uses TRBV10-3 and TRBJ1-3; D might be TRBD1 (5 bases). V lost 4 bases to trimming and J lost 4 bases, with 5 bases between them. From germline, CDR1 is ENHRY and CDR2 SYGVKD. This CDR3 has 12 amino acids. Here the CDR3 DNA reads TGTGCCATCAGTGGGGACGGAAACACCATATATTTT. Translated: CAISGDGNTIYF.